The present entry profiles one TCR beta chain with its context. This sample stems from a study of blood T cell repertoires in COVID-19. TCRdb's copy holds only in-frame clones and misses some; the assay was immunoSEQ multiplex PCR. The sample records 55,000 to 65,000 clones, over 75% being singletons. Trimming cost V 1 base and J 5 bases, with 12 bases left between them. From germline, CDR1 is SGHNT and CDR2 YYREEE (reference sequence). The CDR3 length is 15 residues. The chain employs TRBV5-4 and TRBJ2-2; D unclear. Source material: peripheral blood. This TCR was sampled from a man aged 60 to 69 with active or convalescent COVID-19. The CDR3 bases are TGTGCCAGCAGCTTGACCCGAACATGGACCGGGGAGCTGTTTTTT. This encodes CASSLTRTWTGELFF.